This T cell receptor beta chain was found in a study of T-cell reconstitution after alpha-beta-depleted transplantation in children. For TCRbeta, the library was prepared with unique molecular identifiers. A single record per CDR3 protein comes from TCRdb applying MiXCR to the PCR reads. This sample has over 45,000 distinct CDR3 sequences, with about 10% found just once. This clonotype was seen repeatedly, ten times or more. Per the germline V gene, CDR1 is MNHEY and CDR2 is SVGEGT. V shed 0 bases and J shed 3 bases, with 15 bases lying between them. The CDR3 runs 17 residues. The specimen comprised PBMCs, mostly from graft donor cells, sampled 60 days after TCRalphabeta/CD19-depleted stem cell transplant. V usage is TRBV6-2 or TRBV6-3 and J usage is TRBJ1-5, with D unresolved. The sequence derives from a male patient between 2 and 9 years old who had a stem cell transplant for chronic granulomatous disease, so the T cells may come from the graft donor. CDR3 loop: CASSYSSDGIYNQPQHF. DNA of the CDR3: TGTGCCAGCAGTTACTCCTCGGACGGGATATACAATCAGCCCCAGCATTTT.